The text below deals with one T cell receptor (beta chain). Antigen unknown. Generated by immunoSEQ multiplex PCR, the TCRdb table keeps only in-frame clones and is missing some. The sample has tens of thousands of clones, about 93% seen once. This entry belongs to a study of PD-1 blockade in classical Hodgkin lymphoma. Study-wide results and limits: Newly diagnosed patients reportedly had lower baseline TCR diversity than healthy donors. Exclusion was applied to patients who started nivolumab under 1 year after ASCT.

CDR3 length equals 15 residues. The junction had 10 bases not matched to a gene; V was cut back by 4 bases and J by 8 bases. CDR1 and CDR2 (germline): MNHEY, SMNVEV (reference sequence). All patients experienced relapse after autologous stem cell transplantation, and brentuximab vedotin exposure was variable. The sample in question was peripheral blood mononuclear cells (PBMCs), obtained at baseline. The TCR sequence derives from a human donor with classical Hodgkin lymphoma. This chain uses TRBV27 with TRBJ2-5, with TRBD1 identical over 10 bases. The CDR3 coding sequence is TGTGCCAGCAGTTCACGACAGGGGGCGCAGGATACCCAGTACTTC. Residues: CASSSRQGAQDTQYF.